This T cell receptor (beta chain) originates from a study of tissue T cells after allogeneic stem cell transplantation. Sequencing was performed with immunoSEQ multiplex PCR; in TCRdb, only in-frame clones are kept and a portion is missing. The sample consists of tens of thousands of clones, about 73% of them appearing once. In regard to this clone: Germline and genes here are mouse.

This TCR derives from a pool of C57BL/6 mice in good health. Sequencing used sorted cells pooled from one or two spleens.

CDR3 DNA (partial): TGTGCAAGCAGCTTAGGGACAGATAACTATGCTGAGCAGTTC. Translated: CASSLGTDNYAEQF. The CDR3 as a whole reads CASSLGTDNYAEQFF. This chain joins TRBV16 and TRBJ2-1, with D possibly matching TRBD1 (6 bases). The read stops 1 residue short of the end of the CDR3; the missing end is completed from the germline J gene. The germline gives CDR1 SGHSA, CDR2 FRNQAP. The germline V and J ends were trimmed by 1 base and 0 bases, with 7 bases remaining between them. The CDR3 consists of 15 residues.